The rows below give T cell receptor beta chains drawn from one sample of a study of blood T cells in healthy people across ages. Via MiXCR, TCRdb re-called the 5' RACE reads, giving one row per CDR3 protein. The sample contains about 1,400,000 distinct CDR3 sequences, approximately 63% of which appear only once. Sample: blood. The source of these receptors is a man aged 18-30 years in good health. Each CDR3 is given with its conserved first and last residue. The D gene is left open where the match is weak. Where a row states a size, it is once, few, many or the class of an expanded clone; other rows omit it.

>-|-|TRBJ2-1|TRBV27
CASSPISNEQFF
TGTGCCAGCAGCCCGATTAGCAATGAGCAGTTCTTC
>-|-|TRBJ1-1|TRBV7-8
CASRLRRWDTEAFF
TGTGCCAGCCGCCTGAGGCGTTGGGACACTGAAGCTTTCTTT
>-|TRBD2|TRBJ2-1|TRBV27
CASNPSGIPYNEQFF
TGTGCCAGCAACCCTAGCGGGATCCCCTACAATGAGCAGTTCTTC
>-|-|TRBJ1-2|TRBV5-1
CASSLKPASNYGYTF
TGCGCCAGCAGCTTGAAGCCCGCTTCGAACTATGGCTACACCTTC
>-|-|TRBJ2-7|TRBV7-2
CASRLTPRDYEQYF
TGTGCCAGCAGGCTTACACCCCGGGACTACGAGCAGTACTTC
>-|TRBD2|TRBJ2-5|TRBV13
CASSSLAGEGAKTQYF
TGTGCCAGCAGCTCTCTAGCGGGAGAGGGGGCGAAGACCCAGTACTTC
>-|-|TRBJ1-2|TRBV10-1
CASSEGRLNYGYTF
TGCGCCAGCAGTGAAGGGCGGCTGAACTATGGCTACACCTTC
>few|-|TRBJ2-3|TRBV5-1
CASSFRIGGQTDTQYF
TGCGCCAGCAGCTTTCGTATTGGGGGGCAGACAGATACGCAGTATTTT
>-|-|TRBJ2-7|TRBV20-1
CSARSPGVYEQYF
TGCAGTGCTAGAAGTCCAGGGGTCTACGAGCAGTACTTC
>-|-|TRBJ2-1|TRBV27
CASSLLGLTYNEQFF
TGTGCCAGCAGTTTATTGGGACTTACGTACAATGAGCAGTTCTTC
>-|TRBD1|TRBJ1-2|TRBV6-4
CASSDYPGQRSYGYTF
TGTGCCAGCAGTGACTACCCGGGACAGCGTTCCTATGGCTACACCTTC
>many|-|TRBJ2-7|TRBV20-1
CSAMQGLYEQYF
TGCAGTGCTATGCAGGGTCTTTACGAGCAGTACTTC
>few|-|TRBJ1-2|TRBV6-5
CASSYRPDANYGYTF
TGTGCCAGCAGTTACCGTCCTGATGCTAACTATGGCTACACCTTC
>-|TRBD2|TRBJ2-1|TRBV7-9
CASSPTSGVDNEQFF
TGTGCCAGCAGCCCCACTAGCGGAGTCGACAATGAGCAGTTCTTC
>-|-|TRBJ2-1|TRBV13
CASSLVRLVDANEQFF
TGTGCCAGCAGCTTAGTGCGGCTAGTAGATGCGAATGAGCAGTTCTTC
>-|-|TRBJ2-7|TRBV12-3/TRBV12-4
CASSWEVNEQYF
TGTGCCAGCAGTTGGGAAGTGAACGAGCAGTACTTC
>-|-|TRBJ2-7|TRBV4-3
CASSQALGSSYEQYF
TGCGCCAGCAGCCAAGCGCTCGGCAGCTCCTACGAGCAGTACTTC
>-|TRBD2|TRBJ2-6|TRBV10-3
CAISVGGVWAGANVLTF
TGTGCCATCAGTGTGGGAGGGGTCTGGGCTGGGGCCAACGTCCTGACTTTC
>-|-|TRBJ2-3|TRBV12-5
CASGHPHPQYF
TGTGCTAGTGGGCATCCCCATCCGCAGTATTTT
>-|TRBD1|TRBJ2-1|TRBV20-1
CSARDLIRDSVNNEQFF
TGCAGTGCTAGAGATCTTATAAGGGACAGTGTAAACAATGAGCAGTTCTTC
>few|-|TRBJ2-7|TRBV27
CASMGDYEQYF
TGTGCCAGCATGGGAGACTACGAGCAGTACTTC
>-|TRBD2|TRBJ2-1|TRBV5-1
CASSSVGREDAYNEQFF
TGCGCCAGCAGCTCGGTGGGGCGGGAGGATGCCTACAATGAGCAGTTCTTC
>once|-|TRBJ1-3|TRBV5-1
CASSYGQRNTIYF
TGCGCCAGCAGCTATGGACAAAGAAACACCATATATTTT
>-|-|TRBJ2-7|TRBV28
CASSHYNVGFLNPYEQYF
TGTGCCAGCAGCCACTACAACGTAGGGTTCCTCAACCCCTACGAGCAGTACTTC
>-|TRBD2|TRBJ2-5|TRBV4-3
CASSQDRGTSGRQTQYF
TGCGCCAGCAGCCAAGATAGGGGGACTAGCGGGAGGCAAACCCAGTACTTC
>few|-|TRBJ2-3|TRBV28
CASSPLDELGPTDTQYF
TGTGCCAGCAGCCCCCTCGACGAGTTGGGCCCCACAGATACGCAGTATTTT
>once|TRBD1|TRBJ2-1|TRBV27
CASSPHGGTGRDEQFF
TGTGCCAGCAGTCCACACGGGGGGACAGGGAGGGATGAGCAGTTCTTC
>-|TRBD1|TRBJ1-5|TRBV6-6
CASSLSRGPYSNQPQHF
TGTGCCAGCAGTTTATCCAGGGGGCCTTATAGCAATCAGCCCCAGCATTTT
>-|-|TRBJ2-1|TRBV6-5
CASSYEVTGYNEQFF
TGTGCCAGCAGTTACGAGGTTACTGGCTACAATGAGCAGTTCTTC
>few|-|TRBJ2-3|TRBV29-1
CSATRRGTDTQYF
TGCAGCGCGACCCGAAGAGGCACAGATACGCAGTATTTT
>-|TRBD1|TRBJ2-7|TRBV27
CAAKTGVEQYF
TGTGCCGCCAAAACAGGGGTCGAGCAGTACTTC
>-|-|TRBJ2-1|TRBV4-1
CASSRLEGSYNEQFF
TGCGCCAGCAGCCGCCTAGAAGGAAGTTACAATGAGCAGTTCTTC
>-|-|TRBJ2-7|TRBV20-1
CSANDLGASSYEQYF
TGCAGTGCTAACGATCTCGGGGCTAGCTCCTACGAGCAGTACTTC
>-|-|TRBJ2-7|TRBV12-3/TRBV12-4
CASSFNMWYEQYF
TGTGCCAGCAGTTTTAATATGTGGTACGAGCAGTACTTC
>-|-|TRBJ1-5|TRBV10-3
CAMSDGESNQPQHF
TGTGCCATGTCAGATGGGGAGAGCAATCAGCCCCAGCATTTT
>-|TRBD1|TRBJ2-7|TRBV29-1
CSARQGMGEQYF
TGCAGCGCCAGACAGGGTATGGGCGAGCAGTACTTC
>-|-|TRBJ2-1|TRBV28
CASSFGAVEQFF
TGTGCCAGCAGTTTCGGGGCCGTTGAGCAGTTCTTC
>-|-|TRBJ2-1|TRBV29-1
CSVVTTTTREQFF
TGCAGCGTTGTCACTACGACGACGCGTGAGCAGTTCTTC
>-|-|TRBJ2-3|TRBV27
CASSIAPNTDTQYF
TGTGCCAGCAGTATTGCTCCTAACACAGATACGCAGTATTTT
>-|-|TRBJ2-7|TRBV20-1
CSASTLYEQYF
TGCAGTGCTAGCACCCTATACGAGCAGTACTTC
>-|-|TRBJ2-7|TRBV20-1
CSARQRNSYEQYF
TGCAGTGCTAGACAGCGTAACTCCTACGAGCAGTACTTC
>-|-|TRBJ2-7|TRBV6-5
CASRRGTFYEQYF
TGTGCCAGCAGGCGAGGGACATTTTACGAGCAGTACTTC
>-|-|TRBJ1-2|TRBV11-2
CASSYEGTVFYGYTF
TGTGCCAGCAGCTACGAGGGGACGGTCTTTTATGGCTACACCTTC
>-|-|TRBJ2-5|TRBV12-5
CASGLVQGRVAETQYF
TGTGCTAGTGGTTTGGTACAGGGCAGGGTCGCGGAGACCCAGTACTTC